This entry lists 20 T cell receptor beta chains sequenced from one sample in a study of shared clonotypes between healthy human individuals. The assay was immunoSEQ multiplex PCR, and TCRdb's table has in-frame clones only and misses some. This sample yields around 500,000 clones, of which roughly 78% are seen a single time; roughly 12% belongs to the top ten. Sequencing input: PBMCs. These receptors were obtained from a woman aged 40 to 49 in good health. Some clones in this sample may be carry-over from other donors' samples.

V and J are TRBV11-3 and TRBJ2-1; 8 bases align to TRBD2. The ends lost 5 bases at V and 4 bases at J; junction bases unmatched: 7. This CDR3 spans 15 amino acids. Germline CDR1 reads SGHNT; CDR2 reads YENEEA. The DNA of the CDR3 is TGTGCCAGCAGCCCCGGCACTAGCGGATACAATGAGCAGTTCTTC. It codes for CASSPGTSGYNEQFF.

This rearrangement joins TRBV30 to TRBJ2-5; the D is unclear. Germline V lookup: CDR1 GTSNPN, CDR2 SVGIG (reference sequence). Trimming removed 2 bases at V and 2 bases at J, with 3 bases between. This CDR3 comprises 11 residues. CDR3 sequence reads: CAWSRQETQYF. CDR3 bases: TGTGCCTGGAGTCGACAAGAGACCCAGTACTTC. Looking up the rest from reference TRBV30 and TRBJ2-5 gives the full variable domain: SQTIHQWPATLVQPVGSPLSLECTVEGTSNPNLYWYRQAAGRGLQLLFYSVGIGQISSEVPQNLSASRPQDRQFILSSKKLLLSDSGFYLCAWSRQETQYFGPGTRLLVL.

This rearrangement joins TRBV19 to TRBJ2-1; D remains ambiguous. This CDR3 is built from 11 residues. Trimming shortened V by 3 bases and J by 16 bases, and 13 bases separated the two germline ends. Looked up from germline, CDR1 is LNHDA and CDR2 is SQIVND (reference sequence). CDR3 in amino acids: CASSIPPGVFF. In nucleotides, the CDR3 is TGTGCCAGTAGTATCCCGCCTGGGGTCTTCTTC. The entire variable domain, with the rest obtained from reference TRBV19 and TRBJ2-1, is as follows: DGGITQSPKYLFRKEGQNVTLSCEQNLNHDAMYWYRQDPGQGLRLIYYSQIVNDFQKGDIAEGYSVSREKKESFPLTVTSAQKNPTAFYLCASSIPPGVFFGPGTRLTVL.

V gene TRBV15 combines with J gene TRBJ2-2; 13 bases are a match to TRBD2. The length of the CDR3 is 15 residues. In germline, CDR1 is LNHNV, CDR2 YYDKDF (reference sequence). V shed 9 bases and J 1 base; nucleotides not matched to a gene: 2. CDR3 sequence (DNA): TGTGCCACAAGGACTAGCGGGAGGAACACCGGGGAGCTGTTTTTT. The encoded protein is CATRTSGRNTGELFF.

The V gene is TRBV2, the J gene TRBJ1-4, with a weak D call TRBD1 (5 bases). Trimming stripped 5 bases from V and 2 bases from J, with 12 bases between. Germline V gene data show CDR1 as SNHLY and CDR2 as FYNNEI. The CDR3 totals 15 residues. The CDR3 loop reads CASSPGRVTNEKLFF. CDR3 nucleotide sequence: TGTGCCAGCAGTCCAGGCAGGGTGACTAATGAAAAACTGTTTTTT.

The CDR3 sequence: CSVGGREFGTDTQYF. The CDR3 DNA reads TGCAGCGTTGGGGGGCGGGAGTTTGGTACAGATACGCAGTATTTT. J is TRBJ2-3 and V is TRBV29-1, with a possible D match to TRBD2 (7 bases). The CDR3 spans 15 residues. In germline, CDR1 is SQVTM, CDR2 ANQGSEA. V dropped 4 bases and J dropped 3 bases, with 17 bases sitting between them.

The chain has TRBV7-3 and TRBJ2-5, with D possibly being TRBD1 or TRBD2 (6 bases each). Germline CDR1 SGHTA, CDR2 FQGTGA. Trimming removed 8 bases from V and 1 base from J, with 11 bases in between. The CDR3 length is 13 residues. The CDR3 protein is CASGRGVQETQYF. The CDR3 nucleotides read TGTGCCAGCGGAAGGGGGGTCCAAGAGACCCAGTACTTC. Based on the CDR3 plus reference TRBV7-3 and TRBJ2-5, the full variable domain is GAGVSQTPSNKVTEKGKYVELRCDPISGHTALYWYRQSLGQGPEFLIYFQGTGAADDSGLPNDRFFAVRPEGSVSTLKIQRTERGDSAVYLCASGRGVQETQYFGPGTRLLVL.

The J gene is TRBJ2-5, the V gene TRBV5-1; 7 bases line up with TRBD1. Trimming removed 7 bases from V and 2 bases from J; junction bases left unmatched: 11. Germline V CDR1 and CDR2: SGHRS, YFSETQ. The CDR3 spans 15 residues. The CDR3 sequence: CASRRTRDRQETQYF. The CDR3 coding sequence is TGCGCCAGCCGGCGAACCAGGGACAGACAAGAGACCCAGTACTTC.

The chain couples TRBV19 to TRBJ1-5, with TRBD1 as a possible D gene (6 bases). This CDR3 has 14 amino acids. Germline V gene lookup returns CDR1 LNHDA and CDR2 SQIVND (reference sequence). V shed 3 bases and J shed 7 bases, with 13 bases lying between them. The CDR3 reads CASSIRGAGQPQHF. The CDR3 bases are TGTGCCAGTAGTATTCGGGGGGCCGGGCAGCCCCAGCATTTT.

The rearrangement joins TRBV5-4 to TRBJ2-5, with TRBD1 identical over 8 bases. This CDR3 region has 16 residues. With V trimmed by 4 bases and J by 5 bases, 13 bases remained unmatched. Germline CDR1 reads SGHNT; CDR2 reads YYREEE (reference sequence). The CDR3 nucleotides are TGTGCCAGCAGCCCCTCCAGCAGGGGGCGGTGGGAGACCCAGTACTTC. This translates into CASSPSSRGRWETQYF.

The chain couples TRBV11-2 to TRBJ2-1; 8 bases map to TRBD2. This CDR3 is built from 14 residues. Per the germline V gene, CDR1 is SGHAT and CDR2 is FQNNGV. The junction had 2 bases not matched to a gene; V was cut back by 1 base and J by 6 bases. The CDR3 reads CASSLAGTSNEQFF. CDR3 nucleotides: TGTGCCAGCAGCTTAGCGGGGACTAGCAATGAGCAGTTCTTC.

The chain uses TRBV7-9 and TRBJ1-2; D is perhaps TRBD1 (5 bases). V lost 6 bases to trimming and J lost 2 bases, with 13 bases between them. From germline, CDR1 is SEHNR and CDR2 FQNEAQ (reference sequence). CDR3 length: 14 amino acids. The CDR3 loop is CASSPRGPNYGYTF. In nucleotides, the CDR3 is TGTGCCAGCAGTCCGAGGGGTCCCAACTATGGCTACACCTTC.

This rearrangement joins TRBV28 to TRBJ2-5; D ambiguous. This CDR3 contains 12 residues. CDR1 is MDHEN, CDR2 SYDVKM, per germline. V shed 7 bases and J shed 4 bases, with 10 bases lying between them. The CDR3, as DNA: TGTGCCAGCAATATCTTGCGAGAGACCCAGTACTTC. Encoded protein: CASNILRETQYF.

This clone was detected only once. The chain joins TRBV7-9 to TRBJ2-7; 8 nucleotides line up with TRBD1. The CDR3 is 13 residues long. The V and J ends lost 5 bases and 4 bases, in that order; junction bases with no gene match: 4. Per germline, CDR1 SEHNR and CDR2 FQNEAQ (reference sequence). The CDR3 nucleotides read TGTGCCAGCAGCGCCACAGGGGGGTACGAGCAGTACTTC. This gives the protein CASSATGGYEQYF.

This clone turned up a few times. V gene TRBV10-3 combines with J gene TRBJ1-5; no firm D call. Trimming removed 3 bases at V and 8 bases at J, with 14 bases between. The CDR3 loop spans 14 amino acids. CDR1 is ENHRY and CDR2 is SYGVKD in the germline V gene. CDR3 nucleotide sequence: TGTGCCATCAGTGAAACTGGGGTGTTGGAGCCCCAGCATTTT. Protein sequence: CAISETGVLEPQHF.

DNA for the CDR3: TGTGCCAGCAGCACGGGGACAGACCCGTACACAGATACGCAGTATTTT. Residues: CASSTGTDPYTDTQYF. The chain combines TRBV7-2 with TRBJ2-3; 7 positions agree with TRBD1. Germline CDR1 reads SGHTA; CDR2 reads FQGNSA. Trimming cost V 5 bases and J 2 bases; bases outside gene matches: 10. This CDR3 spans 16 amino acids.

The chain has TRBV21-1 and TRBJ1-3. TRBV21-1 is a recognized pseudogene. The CDR3 extends over 18 amino acids. In nucleotides, the CDR3 is TGTGCCAGCAGCAAAGTTGCGTCGTTGGGGGGAGGTGGAAACACCATATATTTT. Amino acid sequence: CASSKVASLGGGGNTIYF.

The chain links TRBV7-2 to TRBJ2-5, with 8 nucleotides matching TRBD2. Germline V gene sequence: CDR1 SGHTA, CDR2 FQGNSA. The ends lost 3 bases at V and 5 bases at J; junction bases unmatched: 17. The CDR3 length is 18 residues. The CDR3 coding sequence is TGTGCCAGCAGCTTCACGGTCTCGGGCACCGGGAGGGGCGAGACCCAGTACTTC. Its translation: CASSFTVSGTGRGETQYF.

The rearrangement links TRBV7-2 to TRBJ2-7; no definite D call. There are 14 residues in the CDR3. Per the germline V gene, CDR1 is SGHTA and CDR2 is FQGNSA. Trimming pared 5 bases from V and 4 bases from J, leaving 15 bases between. In DNA form, the CDR3 reads TGTGCCAGCAGCCCCTTCGGCGACGCGTACGAGCAGTACTTC. It encodes CASSPFGDAYEQYF.

The chain is built from TRBV6-5 and TRBJ2-3; TRBD2 agrees at 12 bases. This CDR3 contains 15 residues. The germline gives CDR1 MNHEY, CDR2 SVGAGI. Germline trimming cut 4 bases from V and 4 bases from J; bases unmatched to any gene: 3. The CDR3, as DNA: TGTGCCAGCAGTTTCTCTAGCGGGAGGGCAGATACGCAGTATTTT. Translated, it gives CASSFSSGRADTQYF.